This TCR beta chain was sequenced for a study of T cell clonality in common variable immunodeficiency. The CDR3 length is 16 residues. CDR1 is MNHEY and CDR2 is SVGEGT in the germline V gene. V shed 0 bases and J 4 bases; nucleotides not matched to a gene: 3. The CVID group had around 15 females and approximately 30 males, mean age around 42. Overall study findings and caveats: Fewer deletions and N-nucleotide insertions were reportedly seen in common variable immunodeficiency TCR beta sequences. The cause of increased CVID clonality remains unclear without subpopulation sequencing. Fewer TCRbeta clones were shared among CVID subjects than controls.

TCRdb's copy holds only in-frame clones and misses some; the assay was immunoSEQ multiplex PCR. The data show 25,000 to 35,000 clones, none appearing only once, with just under 30% held by the ten largest. This clone has a count of ten or more. The antigen is unknown. The read ends 3 residues before the CDR3 terminus; that terminus is restored from the germline J gene. The receptor's source is a human donor with common variable immunodeficiency. The sequenced material came from peripheral blood mononuclear cells. The V and J genes are TRBV6-2 or TRBV6-3 and TRBJ2-7; 13 bases align to TRBD2. The CDR3 sequence: CASSYSGTSGDYEQYF. The DNA read from the CDR3 is TGTGCCAGCAGTTACTCCGGGACTAGCGGGGATTACGAG.